This T cell receptor (beta chain) was observed in a study of blood T cell repertoires in COVID-19. The wider study: Samples of COVID-19 (acute and convalescent) were obtained from the United States, Italy and Spain. In each case, the material was cDNA or gDNA derived from T cells, B-cell-depleted T cells, or PBMCs.

Germline CDR1 SGHTA, CDR2 FQGNSA. Unmatched junction bases numbered 7, after V lost 5 bases and J lost 0 bases. This CDR3 spans 16 amino acids. Methods used by the authors: Reference gene primer amplification in the assay estimated nucleated cell counts. Produced via immunoSEQ multiplex PCR; TCRdb's table is partial and in-frame only. That table furnishes V, J and clone size, whereas the DNA furnished D and trimming. The repertoire includes under 150,000 clones, around 89% of them detected once, and 2.5% to 3.5% sits in the top ten. The source of this sequence is a woman aged 55-69 years with active COVID-19. The chain carries TRBV7-2 and TRBJ1-2; TRBD1 matches 9 bases. The sequenced material came from peripheral blood. The CDR3 DNA follows: TGTGCCAGCAGCCCGGACAGGGGTAAAGCTAACTATGGCTACACCTTC. It encodes CASSPDRGKANYGYTF. The whole variable domain, filled in from reference TRBV7-2 and TRBJ1-2, reads GAGVSQSPSNKVTEKGKDVELRCDPISGHTALYWYRQSLGQGLEFLIYFQGNSAPDKSGLPSDRFSAERTGGSVSTLTIQRTQQEDSAVYLCASSPDRGKANYGYTFGSGTRLTVV.